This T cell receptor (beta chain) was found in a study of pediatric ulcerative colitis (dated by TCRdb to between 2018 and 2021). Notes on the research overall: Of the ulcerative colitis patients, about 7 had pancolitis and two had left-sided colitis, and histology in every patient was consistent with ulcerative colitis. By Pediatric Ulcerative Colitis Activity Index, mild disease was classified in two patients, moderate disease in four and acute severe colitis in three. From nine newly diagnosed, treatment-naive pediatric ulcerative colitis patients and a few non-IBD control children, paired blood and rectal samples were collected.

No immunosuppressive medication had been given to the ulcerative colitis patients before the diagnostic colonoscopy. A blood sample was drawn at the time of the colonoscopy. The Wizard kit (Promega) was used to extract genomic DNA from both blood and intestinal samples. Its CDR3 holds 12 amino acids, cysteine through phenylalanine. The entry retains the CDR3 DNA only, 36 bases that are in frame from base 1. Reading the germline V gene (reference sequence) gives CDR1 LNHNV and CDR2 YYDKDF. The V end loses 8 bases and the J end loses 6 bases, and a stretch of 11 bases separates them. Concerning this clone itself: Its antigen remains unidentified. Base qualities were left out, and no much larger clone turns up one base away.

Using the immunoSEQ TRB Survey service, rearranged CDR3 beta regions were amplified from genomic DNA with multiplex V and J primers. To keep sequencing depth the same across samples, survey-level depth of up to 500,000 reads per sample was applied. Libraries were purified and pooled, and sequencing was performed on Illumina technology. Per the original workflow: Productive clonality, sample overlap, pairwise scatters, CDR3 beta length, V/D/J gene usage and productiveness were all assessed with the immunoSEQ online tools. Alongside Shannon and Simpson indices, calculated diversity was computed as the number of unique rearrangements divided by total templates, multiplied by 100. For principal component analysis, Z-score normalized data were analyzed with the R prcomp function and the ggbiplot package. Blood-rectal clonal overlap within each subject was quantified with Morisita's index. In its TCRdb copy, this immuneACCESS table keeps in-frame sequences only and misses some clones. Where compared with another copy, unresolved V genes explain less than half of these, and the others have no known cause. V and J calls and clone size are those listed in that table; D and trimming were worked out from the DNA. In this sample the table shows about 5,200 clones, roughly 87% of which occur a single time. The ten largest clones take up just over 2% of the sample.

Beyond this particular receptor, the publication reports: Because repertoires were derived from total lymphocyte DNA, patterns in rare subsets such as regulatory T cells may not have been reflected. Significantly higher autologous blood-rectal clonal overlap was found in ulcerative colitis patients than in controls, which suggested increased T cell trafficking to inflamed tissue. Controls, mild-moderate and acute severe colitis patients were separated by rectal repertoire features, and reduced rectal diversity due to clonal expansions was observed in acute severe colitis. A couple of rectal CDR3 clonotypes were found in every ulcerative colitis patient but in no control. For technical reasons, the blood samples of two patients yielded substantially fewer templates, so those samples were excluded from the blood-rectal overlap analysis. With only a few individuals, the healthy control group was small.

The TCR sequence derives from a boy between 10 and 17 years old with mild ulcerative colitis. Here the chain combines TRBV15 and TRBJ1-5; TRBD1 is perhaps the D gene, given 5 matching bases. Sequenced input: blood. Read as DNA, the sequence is TGTGCCACCGCTCGGGACTCTCAGCCCCAGCATTTT. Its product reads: CATARDSQPQHF.